This T cell receptor beta chain originates from a study of immune heterogeneity within non-small cell lung tumors (dated by TCRdb to 2017 to 2018). Notes on the research overall: By histology, several squamous cell carcinomas, 10 non-squamous carcinomas and 1 tumor not otherwise specified were included. To look at intratumoral immune heterogeneity, the study ran whole-exome sequencing, RNA-seq and TCR beta repertoire sequencing on several spatially distinct regions taken from every NSCLC tumor. TCR repertoires were analyzed from 57 tumor loci of approximately 16 patients, while transcriptome data covered only around 45 loci from about a dozen patients. Binding of neoantigens to the HLA alleles of each patient was predicted with netMHCpan-3.0 for mutant peptides of 8 to 11 amino acids. Study-level results and caveats: High-frequency TCR beta clonotypes were found to be largely distinct between individual patients. Local tumor mutational burden and local T-cell repertoire clonality had a statistically significant but moderate positive correlation (R about 0.37). Within a given patient, the same dominant CDR3B clonotypes showed up repeatedly across loci, although different tumor locations also carried unique high-frequency clones.

The CDR3 runs 13 amino acids, cysteine and phenylalanine included. Solely the CDR3 DNA is kept, with 39 bases framed from the first base. CDR1 and CDR2, per the germline V gene, are SGHRS and YFSETQ. V has 4 bases trimmed and J has 6 bases trimmed; junction bases matching no gene number 3. This clonotype was observed at least ten times. This receptor's antigen is unknown. It has no much larger one-base neighbor in the sample; base qualities were not kept. The TCR beta CDR3 region was amplified with a multiplex PCR system whose first round ran for approximately 10 cycles using 32 V-gene forward primers and 13 J-gene reverse primers. A QIAGEN Multiplex PCR Kit was used for first-round PCR, and the primer sequences were filed in Chinese patent CN105087789A. In a second PCR round, Illumina universal primers were added with the Phusion High-Fidelity PCR Kit. The TCR libraries underwent paired-end sequencing with a read length of 151 bp on the Illumina HiSeq X Ten platform. The study's processing was this. Cutadapt was used to discard reads without multiplex PCR primers, PEAR merged the read pairs, and MiXCR with default settings called the CDR3 regions. Shannon entropy measured repertoire diversity, and clonality was calculated as one minus the Shannon entropy divided by the ln of the count of productive unique sequences. Clonotypes at a frequency of at least 0.5% were defined as dominant or high-frequency T-cell clones. TCRdb ran its own pipeline on the public reads, namely fastp trimming at Q25 and MiXCR clone calling, and kept in-frame beta chains. Identical CDR3 protein sequences are pooled into one entry, listed with their most common genes and DNA. The V and J calls were determined by TCRdb, not by the authors. The sample profile shows over 25,000 distinct CDR3 sequences; around 28% of them were found once. The ten largest account for around 4.1% of the sample.

Genomic DNA extracted from bulk tumor tissue served as TCR template, with 600 ng gDNA amplified per sample. During surgery, multiple biopsies were taken from each primary tumor, with sampling sites spaced as far apart as possible within the tumor mass. Patients in the study cohort, which was described as untreated, were newly diagnosed NSCLC cases going through curative surgery. The donor group was made up of about 15 newly diagnosed non-small cell lung cancer patients undergoing surgery with curative intent. Resected tumor masses were reviewed by two independent pathologists. Only high-quality DNA and RNA samples were carried forward to sequencing.

The sequence was obtained from a man aged 35 to 55 with non-small cell lung cancer. Sequenced: lung tumor tissue. The chain was built from TRBV5-1 and TRBJ2-7; TRBD1 fits 11 bases in the junction. At the DNA level, the sequence is TGCGCCAGCAGCGGGACAGGGGGAAGCGAGCAGTACTTC. Translated, this is CASSGTGGSEQYF.